These 22 T cell receptor beta chains share one sample of origin, sequenced in a study of shared clonotypes between healthy human individuals (dated by TCRdb to 2018 to 2021). Preparation of the library involved the immunoSEQ multiplex PCR assay. This is the immuneACCESS table as TCRdb keeps it, with only in-frame sequences that have V and J called. A part of the clones is gone; compared with another copy, unresolved V genes explain less than half, and the rest is unexplained. Across this sample there are 470,000 or so clones, with roughly 80% seen only once. Approximately 11% of the sample rests with the top ten. The sample was PBMCs. The origin of the receptors is a woman between 40 and 50 years old in good health. Some clones in this sample may be carry-over from other donors' samples.

The table lists this clone with a count of one. A much larger clone is a single base away; this may be a read error. The rearrangement uses TRBV27 and TRBJ2-1; 7 bases are shared with TRBD2. The germline CDR1 and CDR2 sequences are MNHEY and SMNVEV (reference sequence). This CDR3 region has 15 residues. V shed 7 bases, J shed 6 bases, and the junction held 12 bases outside the gene matches. CDR3 loop: CASISAGWMGNEQFF. DNA of the CDR3: TGTGCCAGCATCTCAGCGGGATGGATGGGCAATGAGCAGTTCTTC.

V and J are TRBV18 and TRBJ2-2, with 11 bases matching TRBD2. J gave up 4 bases and V 1 base, and 5 bases lay outside the gene matches. CDR1 is KGHSH and CDR2 is LQKENI in the germline V gene. This CDR3 comprises 17 residues. The chain's CDR3 is CASSPLGGLAATGELFF. CDR3 nucleotide sequence: TGTGCCAGCTCACCACTCGGGGGACTAGCGGCCACCGGGGAGCTGTTTTTT.

With respect to this clone: Other nucleotide sequences in the sample specify the same CDR3. The V call is TRBV30, the J call TRBJ1-5, with D maybe TRBD1 (5 bases). Germline assignment: CDR1 GTSNPN and CDR2 SVGIG (reference sequence). V lost 5 bases and J 4 bases, leaving 12 bases between the germline ends. This CDR3 is built from 13 residues. The CDR3 spells CAWSLGGNQPQHF. Written as DNA, the CDR3 is TGTGCCTGGTCCCTCGGGGGGAATCAGCCCCAGCATTTT.

This clone has more than one count but fewer than ten. The rearrangement uses TRBV9 and TRBJ2-1; 9 nucleotides agree with TRBD1. The CDR3 runs 16 residues. V lost 5 bases, J lost 8 bases, and 14 bases stayed unmatched. The germline V gene encodes CDR1 SGDLS and CDR2 YYNGEE. The CDR3 DNA sequence: TGTGCCAGCAGTGAGGCCGTGACAGGGGGAGGCGATGAGCAGTTCTTC. Translated: CASSEAVTGGGDEQFF.

As regards this clone: The sample has other DNA sequences that encode this CDR3 too. The chain combines TRBV19 with TRBJ2-7, with 9 bases aligning to TRBD2. Germline-derived CDR1 and CDR2 are LNHDA and SQIVND (reference sequence). After removal of 3 bases from V and 4 bases from J, the junction contained 4 bases not matched to a gene. The CDR3 is 14 residues long. DNA for the CDR3: TGTGCCAGTAGTATTGCGGGAGGGCCTTACGAGCAGTACTTC. It is translated as CASSIAGGPYEQYF.

A few counts support this clone. The CDR3 DNA is TGCGCCAGCAGCCAAGAAATAGCATCCAAGGAGACCCAGTACTTC. It encodes CASSQEIASKETQYF. The genes are TRBV4-1 and TRBJ2-5; D uncertain. Trimming left V 0 bases short and J 5 bases short, with 13 bases between. CDR1 is MGHRA, CDR2 YSYEKL, per germline. This CDR3 is 15 amino acids long.

As concerns this clone: Only one base separates this from a far larger clonotype, so it likely reflects a read error. The chain is built from TRBV27 and TRBJ1-5; no clear D. Germline CDR1 MNHEY, CDR2 SMNVEV (reference sequence). CDR3 length: 14 amino acids. CDR3 sequence reads: CASSPLGRDQSQHF. The CDR3 DNA is TGTGCCAGCAGTCCACTCGGGCGAGATCAGTCCCAGCATTTT.

V gene TRBV7-6 combines with J gene TRBJ1-1; the D is unclear. The germline V and J ends were trimmed by 6 bases and 5 bases, with 10 bases remaining between them. Germline V lookup: CDR1 SGHVS, CDR2 FNYEAQ. CDR3 length equals 12 residues. Here the CDR3 reads CASSRVNTEAFF. The DNA of the CDR3 is TGTGCCAGCAGTAGGGTTAATACTGAAGCTTTCTTT.

A remark on this clone: At the DNA level, this CDR3 is encoded by other sequences in the same sample as well. The chain recombines TRBV9 with TRBJ2-1; perhaps TRBD1 as D (6 bases). Germline V CDR1 and CDR2: SGDLS, YYNGEE. The V end was cut by 0 bases, the J end by 4 bases, with 11 bases between. The CDR3 extends over 15 amino acids. The CDR3 sequence: CASSVVGGSYNEQFF. CDR3 in DNA: TGTGCCAGCAGCGTAGTTGGGGGCTCTTACAATGAGCAGTTCTTC.

This chain connects TRBV29-1 to TRBJ2-6, with D possibly TRBD2 on 5 matching bases. Germline V gene lookup returns CDR1 SQVTM and CDR2 ANQGSEA. The CDR3 is 13 amino acids. Trimming took 6 bases from V and 0 from J, leaving 6 bases between them. The CDR3 nucleotides read TGCAGCGTAGCGGCCTCTGGGGCCAACGTCCTGACTTTC. Amino acids: CSVAASGANVLTF.

The rearrangement uses TRBV12-5 and TRBJ2-2, with D unresolved. CDR1 LGHNT and CDR2 FRNRAP come from the germline V gene. The V end lost 3 bases, the J end lost 2 bases, and 7 bases lay between the germline ends. There are 14 residues in the CDR3. CDR3 loop: CASGFTANTGELFF. CDR3 DNA: TGTGCTAGTGGTTTTACAGCCAACACCGGGGAGCTGTTTTTT.

The genes are TRBV27 and TRBJ2-7, with 8 nucleotides matching TRBD2. Germline V gives CDR1 MNHEY, CDR2 SMNVEV (reference sequence). This CDR3 is built from 14 residues. Trimming cost V 3 bases and J 0 bases; bases outside gene matches: 1. The CDR3 is CASSFTSGSYEQYF. As DNA, the CDR3 is TGTGCCAGCAGTTTCACTAGCGGCTCCTACGAGCAGTACTTC.

About this clone itself: Since a far larger clone is one base different, this is likely a read error. This chain joins TRBV30 and TRBJ2-2, with 11 bases identical to TRBD2. Trimming removed 5 bases from V and 7 bases from J; junction bases left unmatched: 9. This CDR3 has 15 amino acids. In germline, CDR1 is GTSNPN, CDR2 SVGIG (reference sequence). The CDR3 sequence: CAWGSGRASVGELFF. DNA for the CDR3: TGTGCCTGGGGTAGCGGGAGGGCCTCAGTCGGGGAGCTGTTTTTT.

The chain couples TRBV5-1 to TRBJ1-3, with 8 bases lining up with TRBD1. The trim removed 3 bases at V and 0 bases at J, leaving 5 bases unmatched. This CDR3 region has 16 residues. From germline, CDR1 is SGHRS and CDR2 YFSETQ. The CDR3 DNA is TGCGCCAGCAGCTGGGACAGGTTCGACTCTGGAAACACCATATATTTT. This translates into CASSWDRFDSGNTIYF.

This clone was found once. V usage is TRBV19 and J usage is TRBJ2-5, with 8 bases that match TRBD1. After removal of 5 bases from V and 1 base from J, the junction contained 9 bases not matched to a gene. Germline V gives CDR1 LNHDA, CDR2 SQIVND (reference sequence). There are 16 residues in the CDR3. The CDR3 DNA is TGTGCCAGTAGTCGCCGGGACAGGTGGACCCAAGAGACCCAGTACTTC. Translation gives CASSRRDRWTQETQYF.

This chain joins TRBV5-4 and TRBJ1-2; D remains ambiguous. Looked up from germline, CDR1 is SGHNT and CDR2 is YYREEE (reference sequence). CDR3 length: 16 amino acids. Trimming took 2 bases from V and 2 from J, leaving 16 bases between them. The CDR3 here is CASSFLAGLKNYGYTF. The CDR3 DNA is TGTGCCAGCAGCTTCCTCGCCGGGCTCAAAAACTATGGCTACACCTTC.

Notes on this clone: A far larger clone differs by one base, so this is likely a read error. Other DNA sequences in the sample encode the same CDR3. The genes are TRBV7-7 and TRBJ2-7; a weak D match, TRBD2 (6 bases). The germline CDR1 and CDR2 sequences are SSHAT and FNYEAQ (reference sequence). The CDR3 covers 13 residues. The CDR3 DNA is TGCGCTAGCGCAGCTTGGTCAGGGAGGGAGCAGTACTTC. This gives the protein CASAAWSGREQYF.

This chain connects TRBV30 to TRBJ2-1; 10 nucleotides match TRBD1. Germline V gives CDR1 GTSNPN, CDR2 SVGIG (reference sequence). The CDR3 covers 15 residues. V lost 3 bases, J lost 5 bases, and 7 bases stayed unmatched. In DNA, the CDR3 is TGTGCCTGGAGGGGCGGGACAGGGGATAACAATGAGCAGTTCTTC. Protein sequence: CAWRGGTGDNNEQFF.

As for this clone: This may be a read error: a much more frequent sequence differs by one nucleotide. In DNA, the CDR3 is TGTGCCAGCAGCTTAGGAGGGGAGAACACTGAAGCTTTCTTT. Protein sequence: CASSLGGENTEAFF. The V and J genes are TRBV7-9 and TRBJ1-1; D is perhaps TRBD1 (5 bases). V gave up 1 base and J gave up 1 base, with 7 bases separating them. Germline CDR1 is SEHNR and CDR2 is FQNEAQ (reference sequence). The CDR3 is 14 amino acids.

Details on this clone: A single base is all that separates this from a far larger clone, so a read error is likely. The chain links TRBV29-1 to TRBJ1-2, with TRBD1 as a possible D gene (6 bases). V gave up 7 bases and J gave up 8 bases, with 26 bases separating them. This CDR3 contains 15 residues. Looked up from germline, CDR1 is SQVTM and CDR2 is ANQGSEA. The CDR3 DNA reads as TGCAGCGCTGCTTATACCTCGGGATGGGGGCAGGGCTACACCTTC. This sequence encodes CSAAYTSGWGQGYTF.

The count of this clone is one. A far larger clone is just one base off, so this is likely a read error. The same CDR3 also results from other DNA sequences found in this sample. This sequence joins TRBV6-1 and TRBJ1-2; D is unresolved. Trimming left V 2 bases short and J 7 bases short, with 8 bases between. This CDR3 comprises 12 residues. Germline values: CDR1 MNHNS, CDR2 SASEGT. This CDR3 is CASSERTGGYTF. DNA for the CDR3: TGTGCCAGCAGTGAACGAACTGGTGGCTACACCTTC.

The V and J genes are TRBV5-1 and TRBJ2-1; 8 nucleotides align to TRBD2. This CDR3 has 14 amino acids. Germline lookup yields CDR1 SGHRS and CDR2 YFSETQ. V lost 2 bases to trimming and J lost 7 bases; unmatched junction nucleotides: 5. The CDR3 bases are TGCGCCAGCAGCTTACCTAGCGGGCTGAATGAGCAGTTCTTC. It codes for CASSLPSGLNEQFF. Variable domain in full (rest from reference TRBV5-1 and TRBJ2-1): KAGVTQTPRYLIKTRGQQVTLSCSPISGHRSVSWYQQTPGQGLQFLFEYFSETQRNKGNFPGRFSGRQFSNSRSEMNVSTLELGDSALYLCASSLPSGLNEQFFGPGTRLTVL.